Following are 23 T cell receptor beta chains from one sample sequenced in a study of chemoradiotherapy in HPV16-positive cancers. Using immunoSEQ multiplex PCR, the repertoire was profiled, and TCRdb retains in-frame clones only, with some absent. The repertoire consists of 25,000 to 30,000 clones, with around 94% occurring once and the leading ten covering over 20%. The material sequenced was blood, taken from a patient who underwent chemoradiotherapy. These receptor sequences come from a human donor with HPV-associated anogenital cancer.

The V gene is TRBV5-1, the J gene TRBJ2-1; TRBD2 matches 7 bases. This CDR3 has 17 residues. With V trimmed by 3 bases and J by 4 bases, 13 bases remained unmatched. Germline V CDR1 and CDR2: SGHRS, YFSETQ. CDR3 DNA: TGCGCCAGCAGCTACGCGGGAGCGAGTGGATCGTACAATGAGCAGTTCTTC. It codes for CASSYAGASGSYNEQFF.

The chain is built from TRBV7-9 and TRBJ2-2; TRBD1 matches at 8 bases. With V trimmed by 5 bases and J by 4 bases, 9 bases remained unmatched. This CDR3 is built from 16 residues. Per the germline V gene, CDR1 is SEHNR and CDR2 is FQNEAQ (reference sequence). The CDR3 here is CASSHQTGDGTGELFF. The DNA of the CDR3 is TGTGCCAGCAGCCACCAGACAGGGGACGGCACCGGGGAGCTGTTTTTT. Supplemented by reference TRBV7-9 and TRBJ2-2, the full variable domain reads DTGVSQNPRHKITKRGQNVTFRCDPISEHNRLYWYRQTLGQGPEFLTYFQNEAQLEKSRLLSDRFSAERPKGSFSTLEIQRTEQGDSAMYLCASSHQTGDGTGELFFGEGSRLTVL.

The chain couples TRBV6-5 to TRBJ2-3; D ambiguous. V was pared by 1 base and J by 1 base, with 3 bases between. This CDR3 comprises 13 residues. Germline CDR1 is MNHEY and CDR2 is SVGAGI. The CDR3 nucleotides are TGTGCCAGCAGTTACTTAGGCACAGATACGCAGTATTTT. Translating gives CASSYLGTDTQYF.

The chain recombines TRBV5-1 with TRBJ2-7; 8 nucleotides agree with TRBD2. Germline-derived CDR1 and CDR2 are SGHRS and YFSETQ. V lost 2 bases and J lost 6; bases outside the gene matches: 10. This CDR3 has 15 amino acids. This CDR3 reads CASSFSSGSGGEQYF. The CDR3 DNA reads TGCGCCAGCAGCTTTTCTTCCGGCAGCGGGGGCGAGCAGTACTTC.

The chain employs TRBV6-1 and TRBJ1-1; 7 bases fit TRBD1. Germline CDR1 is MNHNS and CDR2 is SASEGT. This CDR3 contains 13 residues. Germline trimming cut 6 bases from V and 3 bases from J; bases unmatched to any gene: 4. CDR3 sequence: CASRWQGDTEAFF. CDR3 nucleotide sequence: TGTGCCAGCAGATGGCAGGGGGACACTGAAGCTTTCTTT.

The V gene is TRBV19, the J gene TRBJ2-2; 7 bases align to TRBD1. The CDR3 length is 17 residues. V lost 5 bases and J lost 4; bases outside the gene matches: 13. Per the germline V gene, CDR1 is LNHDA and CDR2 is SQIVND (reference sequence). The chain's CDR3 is CASSPNSGTESTGELFF. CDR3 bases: TGTGCCAGTAGTCCCAACTCCGGGACAGAAAGCACCGGGGAGCTGTTTTTT.

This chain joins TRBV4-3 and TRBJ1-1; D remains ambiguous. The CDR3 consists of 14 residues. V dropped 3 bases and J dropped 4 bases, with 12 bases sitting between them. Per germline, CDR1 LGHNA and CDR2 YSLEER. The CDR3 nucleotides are TGCGCCAGCAGCCACCGGCAAGGCGGCACTGAAGCTTTCTTT. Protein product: CASSHRQGGTEAFF.

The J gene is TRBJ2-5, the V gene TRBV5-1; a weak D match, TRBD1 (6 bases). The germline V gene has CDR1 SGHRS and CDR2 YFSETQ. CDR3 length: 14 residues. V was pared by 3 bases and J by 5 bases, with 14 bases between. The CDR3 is CASSSPSQGETQYF. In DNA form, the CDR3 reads TGCGCCAGCAGCTCTCCTAGCCAGGGGGAGACCCAGTACTTC.

The CDR3 spells CASSLKTGSQETQYF. CDR3 bases: TGTGCCAGCAGCCTAAAGACAGGATCCCAAGAGACCCAGTACTTC. The rearrangement joins TRBV5-6 to TRBJ2-5, with D possibly TRBD1 on 6 matching bases. The CDR3 loop spans 15 amino acids. The V end was cut by 4 bases, the J end by 1 base, with 14 bases between. Germline-derived CDR1 and CDR2 are SGHDT and YYEEEE.

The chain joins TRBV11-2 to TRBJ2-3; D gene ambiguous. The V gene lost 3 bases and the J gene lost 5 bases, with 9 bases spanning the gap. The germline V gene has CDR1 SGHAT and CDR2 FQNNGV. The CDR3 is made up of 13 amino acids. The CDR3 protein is CASSFGLGDTQYF. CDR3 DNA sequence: TGTGCCAGCAGCTTCGGTTTGGGAGATACGCAGTATTTT.

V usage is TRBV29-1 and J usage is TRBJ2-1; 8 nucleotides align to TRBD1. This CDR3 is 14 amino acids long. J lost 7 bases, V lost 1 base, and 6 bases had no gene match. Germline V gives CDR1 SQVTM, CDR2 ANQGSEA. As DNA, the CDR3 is TGCAGCGTTGAAGGGACAGGGATTGGGAATGAGCAGTTCTTC. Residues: CSVEGTGIGNEQFF.

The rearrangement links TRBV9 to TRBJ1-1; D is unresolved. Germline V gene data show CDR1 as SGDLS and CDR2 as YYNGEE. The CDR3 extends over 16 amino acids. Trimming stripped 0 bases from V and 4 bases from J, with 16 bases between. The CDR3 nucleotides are TGTGCCAGCAGCGTAGCTTCATCGGGGAGGACCACTGAAGCTTTCTTT. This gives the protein CASSVASSGRTTEAFF.

The CDR3 nucleotides read TGCGCCAGCACTCCTGAAAGGGCCGTTGGTCTCGAGCAGTACTTC. It specifies CASTPERAVGLEQYF. V and J are TRBV10-2 and TRBJ2-7; D gene unclear. CDR3 size: 15 residues. Germline V lookup: CDR1 WSHSY, CDR2 SAAADI. The V and J ends lost 7 bases and 6 bases respectively, with 22 bases between them.

The CDR3: CASSQDAQTQYF. The DNA of the CDR3 is TGTGCCAGCAGCCAAGATGCGCAGACCCAGTACTTC. V is TRBV4-2 and J is TRBJ2-5; D is unclear. V shed 0 bases and J shed 6 bases, with 5 bases lying between them. The CDR3 extends over 12 amino acids. In germline, CDR1 is LGHNA, CDR2 YNFKEQ.

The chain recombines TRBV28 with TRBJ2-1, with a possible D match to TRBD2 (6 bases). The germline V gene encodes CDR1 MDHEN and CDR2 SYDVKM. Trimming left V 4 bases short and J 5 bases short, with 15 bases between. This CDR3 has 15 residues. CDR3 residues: CASSSPGGANNEQFF. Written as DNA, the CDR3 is TGTGCCAGCAGTTCGCCGGGCGGGGCGAACAATGAGCAGTTCTTC.

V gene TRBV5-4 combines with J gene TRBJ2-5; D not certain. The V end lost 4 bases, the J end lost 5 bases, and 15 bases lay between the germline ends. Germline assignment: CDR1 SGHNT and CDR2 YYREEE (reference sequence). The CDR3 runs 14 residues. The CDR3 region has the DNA TGTGCCAGCAGCCGGATAGTAGCCCCCGAGACCCAGTACTTC. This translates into CASSRIVAPETQYF. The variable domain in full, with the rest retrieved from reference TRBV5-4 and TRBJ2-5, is ETGVTQSPTHLIKTRGQQVTLRCSSQSGHNTVSWYQQALGQGPQFIFQYYREEENGRGNFPPRFSGLQFPNYSSELNVNALELDDSALYLCASSRIVAPETQYFGPGTRLLVL.

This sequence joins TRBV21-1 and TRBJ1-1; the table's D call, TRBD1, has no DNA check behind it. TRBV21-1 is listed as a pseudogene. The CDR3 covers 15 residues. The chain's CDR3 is CASSKMTGRNTEAFF. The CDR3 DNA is TGTGCCAGCAGCAAAATGACAGGGAGGAACACTGAAGCTTTCTTT.

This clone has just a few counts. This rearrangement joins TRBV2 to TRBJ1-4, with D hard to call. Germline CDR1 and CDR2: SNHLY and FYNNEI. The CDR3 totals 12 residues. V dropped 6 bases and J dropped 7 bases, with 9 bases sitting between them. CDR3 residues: CASSILGEKLFF. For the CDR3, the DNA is TGTGCCAGCAGCATTCTGGGTGAAAAACTGTTTTTT. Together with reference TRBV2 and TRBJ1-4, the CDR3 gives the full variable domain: EPEVTQTPSHQVTQMGQEVILRCVPISNHLYFYWYRQILGQKVEFLVSFYNNEISEKSEIFDDQFSVERPDGSNFTLKIRSTKLEDSAMYFCASSILGEKLFFGSGTQLSVL.

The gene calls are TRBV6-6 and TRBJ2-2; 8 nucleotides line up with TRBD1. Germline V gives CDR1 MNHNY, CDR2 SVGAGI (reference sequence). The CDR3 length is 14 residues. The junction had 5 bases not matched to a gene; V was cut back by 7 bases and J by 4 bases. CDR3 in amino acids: CASTITGGTGELFF. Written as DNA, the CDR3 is TGTGCCAGCACTATAACAGGGGGCACCGGGGAGCTGTTTTTT.

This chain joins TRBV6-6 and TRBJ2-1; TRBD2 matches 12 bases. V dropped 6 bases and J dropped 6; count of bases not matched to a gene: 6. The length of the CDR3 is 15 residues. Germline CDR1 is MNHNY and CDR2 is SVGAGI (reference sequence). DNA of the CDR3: TGTGCCAGCAGAAGACTAGCGGGAGCCTTCAATGAGCAGTTCTTC. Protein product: CASRRLAGAFNEQFF.

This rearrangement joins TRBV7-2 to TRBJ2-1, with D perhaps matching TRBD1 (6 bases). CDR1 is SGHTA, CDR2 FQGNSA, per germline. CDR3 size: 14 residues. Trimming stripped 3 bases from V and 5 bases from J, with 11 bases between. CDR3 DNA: TGTGCCAGCAGCTTCCGGGACAAGAACAATGAGCAGTTCTTC. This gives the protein CASSFRDKNNEQFF.

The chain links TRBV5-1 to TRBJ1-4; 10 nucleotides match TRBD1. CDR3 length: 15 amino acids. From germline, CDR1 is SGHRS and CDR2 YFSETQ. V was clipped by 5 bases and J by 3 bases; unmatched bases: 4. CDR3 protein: CASRPTGGSNEKLFF. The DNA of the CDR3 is TGCGCCAGCAGGCCGACAGGGGGCTCTAATGAAAAACTGTTTTTT.

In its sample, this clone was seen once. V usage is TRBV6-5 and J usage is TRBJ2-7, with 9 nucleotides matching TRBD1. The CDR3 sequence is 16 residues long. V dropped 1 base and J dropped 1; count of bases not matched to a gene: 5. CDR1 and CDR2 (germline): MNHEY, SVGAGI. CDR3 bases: TGTGCCAGCAGTTACTTAAACAGGGGGCGATCCTACGAGCAGTACTTC. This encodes CASSYLNRGRSYEQYF.